These 19 T cell receptor beta chains came from one sample sequenced in a study of cytomegalovirus exposure and HLA in healthy donors. The PCR made use of 60 Vbeta and 13 Jbeta primers. This table comes from immunoSEQ multiplex PCR, and its TCRdb copy is limited to in-frame clones, with some not included. The data hold approximately 130,000 clones, with over 70% observed a single time. The sequenced sample was PBMCs. Receptors were obtained from a woman between 35 and 50 years old in good health and CMV-seropositive.

This clone was seen a handful of times. This CDR3 is CASSRDSGLAGELFF. CDR3 DNA sequence: TGTGCCAGCAGCCGGGACAGTGGCTTGGCCGGGGAGCTGTTTTTT. The rearrangement uses TRBV5-6 and TRBJ2-2; 7 bases are shared with TRBD1. CDR1 is SGHDT and CDR2 is YYEEEE in the germline V gene. This CDR3 is built from 15 residues. With 4 bases clipped from V and 6 bases from J, the junction kept 9 bases outside the gene matches.

The genes are TRBV15 and TRBJ2-5, with a weak D call TRBD1 (5 bases). The CDR3 runs to 14 residues. With 0 bases removed from V and 4 bases from J, the gap between germline ends came to 9 bases. Germline CDR1 LNHNV, CDR2 YYDKDF (reference sequence). DNA for the CDR3: TGTGCCACCAGCAGAGATGCAGGGCCAGAGACCCAGTACTTC. Protein: CATSRDAGPETQYF.

J is TRBJ1-2 and V is TRBV7-2; no reliable D call. The CDR3 is made up of 14 amino acids. With 1 base removed from V and 2 bases from J, the gap between germline ends came to 8 bases. Looked up from germline, CDR1 is SGHTA and CDR2 is FQGNSA. The CDR3: CASSLVGGNYGYTF. The CDR3 bases are TGTGCCAGCAGCTTAGTCGGCGGCAACTATGGCTACACCTTC.

The J gene is TRBJ1-1, the V gene TRBV27; a weak D match, TRBD1 (5 bases). Per the germline V gene, CDR1 is MNHEY and CDR2 is SMNVEV (reference sequence). V shed 6 bases and J shed 2 bases, with 19 bases lying between them. The CDR3 consists of 16 residues. The CDR3 protein is CASSFRQPRYNTEAFF. In nucleotides, the CDR3 is TGTGCCAGCAGCTTCAGACAGCCGAGGTATAACACTGAAGCTTTCTTT.

The chain combines TRBV9 with TRBJ2-3; no clear D gene. The CDR3 loop spans 12 amino acids. V dropped 4 bases and J dropped 2 bases, with 5 bases sitting between them. Germline values: CDR1 SGDLS, CDR2 YYNGEE. CDR3 in DNA: TGTGCCAGCAGCACCTACACAGATACGCAGTATTTT. Its protein product is CASSTYTDTQYF.

This chain uses TRBV15 with TRBJ1-5, with 10 positions matching TRBD1. CDR3 length equals 16 residues. The V and J ends lost 3 bases and 3 bases, in that order; junction bases with no gene match: 5. CDR1 LNHNV and CDR2 YYDKDF come from the germline V gene (reference sequence). CDR3 region: CATSRAGTGANQPQHF. The CDR3 DNA sequence: TGTGCCACCAGCAGGGCCGGGACAGGGGCCAATCAGCCCCAGCATTTT.

This chain uses TRBV6-5 with TRBJ1-2; possibly TRBD1 for D (5 bases). Germline lookup yields CDR1 MNHEY and CDR2 SVGAGI. Trimming took 1 base from V and 2 from J, leaving 8 bases between them. The CDR3 spans 14 residues. This CDR3 is CASSYLAGNYGYTF. Here the CDR3 DNA reads TGTGCCAGCAGTTACTTGGCAGGGAACTATGGCTACACCTTC.

The chain joins TRBV6-5 to TRBJ1-1; 11 bases are a match to TRBD1. V shed 2 bases and J 5 bases; nucleotides not matched to a gene: 7. This CDR3 is built from 16 residues. Germline CDR1 MNHEY, CDR2 SVGAGI. CDR3 sequence reads: CASSYPAGTGGTEAFF. CDR3 in DNA: TGTGCCAGCAGTTACCCGGCCGGGACAGGGGGAACTGAAGCTTTCTTT.

This clone showed up just a few times. This sequence joins TRBV25-1 and TRBJ1-2; 8 bases map to TRBD1. Germline V gives CDR1 MGHDK, CDR2 SYGVNS. V lost 5 bases, J lost 3 bases, and 2 bases stayed unmatched. The CDR3 length is 13 residues. As DNA, the CDR3 is TGTGCCAGCAGTCGGGGACAGGACTATGGCTACACCTTC. As protein: CASSRGQDYGYTF.

Here the CDR3 reads CAIKASSYEQYF. The CDR3 DNA reads TGTGCCATCAAGGCTAGCTCCTACGAGCAGTACTTC. The chain uses TRBV10-3 and TRBJ2-7; D is unclear. Trimming cost V 7 bases and J 0 bases, with 7 bases left between them. CDR1 and CDR2 from the germline V gene are ENHRY and SYGVKD. This CDR3 is 12 amino acids long.

The V call is TRBV19, the J call TRBJ2-5; TRBD2 might be the D (5 bases). V gave up 3 bases and J gave up 5 bases, with 10 bases separating them. Germline V CDR1 and CDR2: LNHDA, SQIVND (reference sequence). The CDR3 length is 13 residues. This chain's CDR3 is CASSIGEWETQYF. CDR3 coding DNA: TGTGCCAGTAGTATCGGGGAATGGGAGACCCAGTACTTC.

The chain joins TRBV27 to TRBJ1-2; D unclear. The germline gives CDR1 MNHEY, CDR2 SMNVEV (reference sequence). Trimming left V 0 bases short and J 4 bases short, with 9 bases between. The CDR3 has 14 residues. This chain's CDR3 is CASSLSYSFYGYTF. As DNA, the CDR3 is TGTGCCAGCAGTTTATCGTACAGTTTCTATGGCTACACCTTC.

The chain combines TRBV29-1 with TRBJ2-6; D gene ambiguous. This CDR3 spans 16 amino acids. Deletions cut 6 bases from V and 2 bases from J, with 17 bases between. Germline CDR1 and CDR2: SQVTM and ANQGSEA. In DNA, the CDR3 is TGCAGCGTGGGCAACACGATTTCGGCTGGGGCCAACGTCCTGACTTTC. Protein product: CSVGNTISAGANVLTF.

This CDR3 is CASSHRGYNTEAFF. The DNA for the CDR3 is TGTGCCAGCAGTCACAGGGGCTACAACACTGAAGCTTTCTTT. The J gene is TRBJ1-1, the V gene TRBV28; 7 positions agree with TRBD1. Germline loops: CDR1 MDHEN, CDR2 SYDVKM. Unmatched junction bases numbered 5, after V lost 5 bases and J lost 2 bases. This CDR3 spans 14 amino acids.

DNA of the CDR3: TGTGCCAGCAGCTTACTTCTAGCGGGAGGGTACAATGAGCAGTTCTTC. Translating it yields CASSLLLAGGYNEQFF. The rearrangement joins TRBV7-9 to TRBJ2-1; TRBD2 matches 12 bases. Germline CDR1 SEHNR, CDR2 FQNEAQ (reference sequence). The CDR3 spans 16 residues. V was pared by 2 bases and J by 4 bases, with 3 bases of the junction left unmatched.

This clone was counted a single time. The chain carries TRBV27 and TRBJ2-5; no definite D call. Per germline, CDR1 MNHEY and CDR2 SMNVEV (reference sequence). Trimming stripped 4 bases from V and 5 bases from J, with 17 bases between. CDR3 size: 15 residues. CDR3 sequence reads: CASSYDGRWPETQYF. Here the CDR3 DNA reads TGTGCCAGCAGTTATGATGGCCGCTGGCCGGAGACCCAGTACTTC.

V gene TRBV6-1 combines with J gene TRBJ1-2; D is ambiguous. V shed 5 bases and J shed 0 bases, with 13 bases lying between them. This CDR3 region has 15 residues. CDR1 is MNHNS and CDR2 is SASEGT in the germline V gene. CDR3 protein: CASSPTLIANYGYTF. In nucleotides, the CDR3 is TGTGCCAGCAGTCCCACTTTAATCGCTAACTATGGCTACACCTTC.

This clone has a single count. The V gene is TRBV29-1, the J gene TRBJ2-3; no reliable D call. V was pared by 6 bases and J by 0 bases, with 7 bases between. Germline CDR1 reads SQVTM; CDR2 reads ANQGSEA. The CDR3 consists of 12 residues. CDR3 in DNA: TGCAGCGTCGTCCCTAGCACAGATACGCAGTATTTT. Translating it yields CSVVPSTDTQYF.

The V and J genes are TRBV10-3 and TRBJ1-1, with D perhaps TRBD1 (6 bases). Germline V gene sequence: CDR1 ENHRY, CDR2 SYGVKD. The CDR3 length is 12 residues. V was cut by 6 bases and J by 8 bases, with 13 bases left in between. Here the CDR3 reads CAIRGGTTEAFF. CDR3 sequence (DNA): TGTGCCATCAGGGGGGGGACAACCGAAGCTTTCTTT.